The 16 T cell receptor beta chains below all came from one sample that was sequenced in a study of blood T cell repertoires in COVID-19. The data were produced by immunoSEQ multiplex PCR, yet TCRdb's version contains in-frame clones alone and is incomplete. The table records roughly 190,000 clones, roughly 81% of them present only once. Sequenced material: peripheral blood. The receptor set was obtained from a middle-aged woman with COVID-19, enrolled during active disease.

In this sample, this clone turned up once. The V call is TRBV6-5, the J call TRBJ2-1; the D gene is possibly TRBD1 (6 bases). The V and J ends lost 5 bases and 3 bases respectively, with 14 bases between them. The CDR3 extends over 15 amino acids. Germline-derived CDR1 and CDR2 are MNHEY and SVGAGI. The CDR3 DNA is TGTGCCAGCAGTCCTCTAGGACAGATCTACAATGAGCAGTTCTTC. Its translation is CASSPLGQIYNEQFF.

V gene TRBV28 combines with J gene TRBJ1-2, with D uncertain. Germline CDR1 and CDR2: MDHEN and SYDVKM. V was pared by 5 bases and J by 4 bases, with 8 bases between. This CDR3 region has 12 residues. In DNA form, the CDR3 reads TGTGCCAGCAGTCCGACTTTCTATGGCTACACCTTC. Amino acid sequence: CASSPTFYGYTF.

This clone has only one observation. The genes are TRBV7-8 and TRBJ2-5, with 9 nucleotides matching TRBD2. Germline trimming cut 1 base from V and 3 bases from J; bases unmatched to any gene: 6. CDR1 and CDR2 (germline): SGHVS, FQNEAQ. This CDR3 spans 16 amino acids. CDR3 in DNA: TGTGCCAGCAGCTTAGTTTTGCTAGCGGGAAAAGAGACCCAGTACTTC. Translation: CASSLVLLAGKETQYF. Together with reference TRBV7-8 and TRBJ2-5, the CDR3 gives the full variable domain: GAGVSQSPRYKVAKRGQDVALRCDPISGHVSLFWYQQALGQGPEFLTYFQNEAQLDKSGLPSDRFFAERPEGSVSTLKIQRTQQEDSAVYLCASSLVLLAGKETQYFGPGTRLLVL.

This chain uses TRBV27 with TRBJ2-1; D is undetermined. CDR1 is MNHEY and CDR2 is SMNVEV in the germline V gene (reference sequence). The CDR3 length is 13 residues. Trimming removed 4 bases at V and 6 bases at J, with 10 bases between. This CDR3 reads CASSYTSTNEQFF. In nucleotides, the CDR3 is TGTGCCAGCAGTTATACAAGTACCAATGAGCAGTTCTTC.

This clone was seen ten or more times. Here the CDR3 reads CASSYGTGAVGELFF. DNA of the CDR3: TGTGCCAGCAGTTACGGGACAGGGGCGGTCGGGGAGCTGTTTTTT. The chain couples TRBV6-5 to TRBJ2-2, with 10 bases identical to TRBD1. J was trimmed by 7 bases and V by 2 bases; bases with no gene match: 4. The CDR3 extends over 15 amino acids. In germline, CDR1 is MNHEY, CDR2 SVGAGI.

The chain is built from TRBV30 and TRBJ1-1; D not certain. Trimming took 2 bases from V and 7 from J, leaving 11 bases between them. Per germline, CDR1 GTSNPN and CDR2 SVGIG (reference sequence). This CDR3 spans 12 amino acids. DNA for the CDR3: TGTGCCTGGAGTCCGAAGGGAGTTGAAGCTTTCTTT. It codes for CAWSPKGVEAFF. Full variable domain (rest looked up from reference TRBV30 and TRBJ1-1): SQTIHQWPATLVQPVGSPLSLECTVEGTSNPNLYWYRQAAGRGLQLLFYSVGIGQISSEVPQNLSASRPQDRQFILSSKKLLLSDSGFYLCAWSPKGVEAFFGQGTRLTVV.

V and J are TRBV2 and TRBJ1-2; 7 bases agree with TRBD1. Germline lookup yields CDR1 SNHLY and CDR2 FYNNEI. The CDR3 runs to 14 residues. The ends lost 7 bases at V and 5 bases at J; junction bases unmatched: 10. CDR3 protein: CASTLGTAIYGYTF. CDR3 sequence (DNA): TGTGCCAGCACCCTAGGGACAGCCATATATGGCTACACCTTC.

The chain links TRBV6-5 to TRBJ1-1; the D is unclear. V lost 5 bases, J lost 1 base, and 11 bases lay in between. Per the germline V gene, CDR1 is MNHEY and CDR2 is SVGAGI. The CDR3 consists of 14 residues. CDR3: CASSPPGRNTEAFF. The CDR3 nucleotides are TGTGCCAGCAGTCCCCCGGGAAGGAACACTGAAGCTTTCTTT.

The chain recombines TRBV5-1 with TRBJ2-7; TRBD2 agrees at 7 bases. Germline values: CDR1 SGHRS, CDR2 YFSETQ. The CDR3 sequence is 14 residues long. V was clipped by 7 bases and J by 0 bases; unmatched bases: 7. For the CDR3, the DNA is TGCGCCAGCTTCAGCGGGATGAGCTCCTACGAGCAGTACTTC. Amino acids: CASFSGMSSYEQYF.

The chain links TRBV7-9 to TRBJ1-6, with 9 positions matching TRBD1. The CDR3 extends over 16 amino acids. Germline V gene lookup returns CDR1 SEHNR and CDR2 FQNEAQ (reference sequence). J lost 4 bases, V lost 5 bases, and 6 bases had no gene match. The CDR3 loop is CASSGEQGAYNSPLHF. Written as DNA, the CDR3 is TGTGCCAGCAGCGGCGAACAGGGGGCGTATAATTCACCCCTCCACTTT.

V and J are TRBV5-4 and TRBJ2-3; 8 nucleotides align to TRBD2. The V gene end was trimmed by 3 bases and the J gene end by 4 bases; junction bases not matched to a gene: 4. Germline lookup yields CDR1 SGHNT and CDR2 YYREEE (reference sequence). CDR3 length: 14 residues. Here the CDR3 DNA reads TGTGCCAGCAGCTCCGGACTAGCTCCAGATACGCAGTATTTT. It translates to CASSSGLAPDTQYF.

This clone was recorded only once. This chain links TRBV5-1 with TRBJ2-3, with 9 bases aligning to TRBD2. V lost 5 bases to trimming and J lost 6 bases; unmatched junction nucleotides: 10. Germline V CDR1 and CDR2: SGHRS, YFSETQ. The CDR3 sequence is 15 residues long. The CDR3 DNA is TGCGCCAGCAGGAGGGTAGCGGGAGAGTGGGATACGCAGTATTTT. This sequence encodes CASRRVAGEWDTQYF.

The genes are TRBV6-1 and TRBJ2-3; TRBD2 aligns across 7 bases. The germline gives CDR1 MNHNS, CDR2 SASEGT. Germline trimming cut 3 bases from V and 2 bases from J; bases unmatched to any gene: 5. The CDR3 spans 15 residues. The CDR3, as DNA: TGTGCCAGCAGTGAGTTAAGCGGGAACACAGATACGCAGTATTTT. It specifies CASSELSGNTDTQYF.

The chain uses TRBV3-1 (or the pseudogene TRBV3-2) and TRBJ1-4, with D unclear. Germline values: CDR1 LGHDT, CDR2 YNNKEL (reference sequence). V dropped 4 bases and J dropped 4 bases, with 7 bases sitting between them. The CDR3 has 13 amino acids. The CDR3 DNA sequence: TGTGCCAGCAGCCCCGTTCTTAATGAAAAACTGTTTTTT. The encoded protein is CASSPVLNEKLFF.

The chain employs TRBV15 and TRBJ2-2; 8 bases align to TRBD2. There are 16 residues in the CDR3. Germline trimming cut 1 base from V and 4 bases from J; bases unmatched to any gene: 5. Germline CDR1 is LNHNV and CDR2 is YYDKDF (reference sequence). As DNA, the CDR3 is TGTGCCACCAGCAGAGTAGGGACTAGAAGCACCGGGGAGCTGTTTTTT. Protein: CATSRVGTRSTGELFF.

The chain carries TRBV19 and TRBJ2-5, with TRBD1 matching over 8 bases. Germline CDR1 is LNHDA and CDR2 is SQIVND (reference sequence). The V gene end was trimmed by 10 bases and the J gene end by 5 bases; junction bases not matched to a gene: 15. CDR3 size: 15 residues. CDR3 residues: CATQTTSNRGETQYF. The CDR3 coding sequence is TGTGCCACCCAGACAACGAGTAACAGGGGGGAGACCCAGTACTTC.